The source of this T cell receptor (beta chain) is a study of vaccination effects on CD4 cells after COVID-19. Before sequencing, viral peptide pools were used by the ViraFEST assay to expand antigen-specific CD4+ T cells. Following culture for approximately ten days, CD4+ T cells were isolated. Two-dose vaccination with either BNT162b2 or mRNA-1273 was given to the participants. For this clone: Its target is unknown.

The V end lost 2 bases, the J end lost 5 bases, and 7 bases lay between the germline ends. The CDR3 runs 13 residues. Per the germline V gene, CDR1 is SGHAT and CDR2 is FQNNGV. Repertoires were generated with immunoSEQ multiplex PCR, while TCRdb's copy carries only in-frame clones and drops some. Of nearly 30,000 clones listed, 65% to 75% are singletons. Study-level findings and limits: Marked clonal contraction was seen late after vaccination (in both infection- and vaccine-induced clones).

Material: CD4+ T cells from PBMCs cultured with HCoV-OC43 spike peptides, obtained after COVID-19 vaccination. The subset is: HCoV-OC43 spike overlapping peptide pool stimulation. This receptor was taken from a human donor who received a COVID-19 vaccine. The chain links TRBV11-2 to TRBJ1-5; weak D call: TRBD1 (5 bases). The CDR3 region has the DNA TGTGCCAGCAGCTTATGGGGACATCAGCCCCAGCATTTT. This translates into CASSLWGHQPQHF. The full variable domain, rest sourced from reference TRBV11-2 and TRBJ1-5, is EAGVAQSPRYKIIEKRQSVAFWCNPISGHATLYWYQQILGQGPKLLIQFQNNGVVDDSQLPKDRFSAERLKGVDSTLKIQPAKLEDSAVYLCASSLWGHQPQHFGDGTRLSIL.